Listed below are T cell receptor beta chains from one sample, sequenced in a study of blood T cells in healthy people across ages. A single record per CDR3 protein comes from TCRdb applying MiXCR to the 5' RACE reads. Counted here are fewer than 2 million distinct CDR3 sequences, 30% to 40% occurring once; the ten biggest clones make up under 25%. Sequenced sample: blood. The origin of the receptors is a human donor in good health. CDR3s include the opening cysteine and the closing phenylalanine or tryptophan. The order of the fields is clone size, D gene, J gene, V gene, CDR3 protein, CDR3 DNA. A D gene is named only where the DNA matches it firmly. Size values are once, few and many counts, or a class for expanded clones, and some rows have none.

size: NA; D: TRBD2; J: TRBJ2-4; V: TRBV28; CDR3: CTSSSPREIAKNIQYF; DNA: TGTACCAGCAGTAGCCCGCGGGAGATAGCCAAAAACATTCAGTACTTC
size: many; D: TRBD1; J: TRBJ1-4; V: TRBV12-3/TRBV12-4; CDR3: CASSPQGAFEKLFF; DNA: TGTGCCAGCAGTCCTCAGGGGGCTTTTGAAAAACTGTTTTTT
size: NA; D: NA; J: TRBJ2-3; V: TRBV10-3; CDR3: CAISEPDSVDADTQYF; DNA: TGTGCCATCAGTGAGCCGGACAGTGTTGACGCAGATACGCAGTATTTT
size: once; D: NA; J: TRBJ1-1; V: TRBV7-9; CDR3: CASSLARQGLNTEAFF; DNA: TGTGCCAGCAGCTTAGCGCGGCAGGGGTTGAACACTGAAGCTTTCTTT
size: few; D: NA; J: TRBJ2-1; V: TRBV12-3/TRBV12-4; CDR3: CASALPGFHNEQFF; DNA: TGTGCCAGCGCCCTGCCAGGTTTCCACAATGAGCAGTTCTTC
size: NA; D: NA; J: TRBJ1-1; V: TRBV29-1; CDR3: CSVATATEAFF; DNA: TGCAGCGTTGCGACTGCTACTGAAGCTTTCTTT
size: NA; D: TRBD2; J: TRBJ2-1; V: TRBV7-7; CDR3: CASSSPPPHRSGGAHNEQFF; DNA: TGTGCCAGCAGCTCACCGCCCCCTCATAGGAGCGGGGGGGCCCACAATGAGCAGTTCTTC
size: NA; D: NA; J: TRBJ1-2; V: TRBV6-1; CDR3: CASSEVTANYGYTF; DNA: TGTGCCAGCAGTGAAGTAACAGCAAACTATGGCTACACCTTC
size: few; D: NA; J: TRBJ2-3; V: TRBV6-2/TRBV6-3; CDR3: CASSYGATLFTDTQYF; DNA: TGTGCCAGCAGTTACGGGGCGACCCTATTCACAGATACGCAGTATTTT
size: NA; D: TRBD2; J: TRBJ2-7; V: TRBV29-1; CDR3: CSVNLAGGPYEQYF; DNA: TGCAGCGTTAACCTAGCGGGGGGGCCCTACGAGCAGTACTTC
size: few; D: TRBD2; J: TRBJ2-3; V: TRBV30; CDR3: CAWSLLGRLALGDTQYF; DNA: TGTGCCTGGAGTCTCCTTGGGCGACTAGCGCTCGGAGATACGCAGTATTTT
size: NA; D: NA; J: TRBJ2-7; V: TRBV4-3; CDR3: CASSRDEGGYEQYF; DNA: TGCGCCAGCAGCCGAGACGAGGGGGGGTACGAGCAGTACTTC
size: NA; D: NA; J: TRBJ2-5; V: TRBV6-5; CDR3: CASSPQWVGVETQYF; DNA: TGTGCCAGCAGCCCCCAGTGGGTAGGGGTTGAGACCCAGTACTTC
size: once; D: NA; J: TRBJ2-3; V: TRBV3-1; CDR3: CASSPPGVADTQYF; DNA: TGTGCCAGCAGCCCCCCGGGAGTCGCAGATACGCAGTATTTT
size: few; D: TRBD1; J: TRBJ2-3; V: TRBV7-9; CDR3: CASRPVSWDRNTDTQYF; DNA: TGTGCCAGCCGCCCTGTTTCGTGGGACAGGAATACAGATACGCAGTATTTT
size: NA; D: TRBD2; J: TRBJ2-1; V: TRBV28; CDR3: CASYGGDYNEQFF; DNA: TGTGCCAGCTATGGGGGGGACTACAATGAGCAGTTCTTC
size: NA; D: NA; J: TRBJ1-4; V: TRBV4-3; CDR3: CASSPTDENEKLFF; DNA: TGCGCCAGCAGCCCGACAGACGAAAATGAAAAACTGTTTTTT
size: NA; D: NA; J: TRBJ2-7; V: TRBV6-4; CDR3: CASSEYLDLCSYEQDF; DNA: TGTGCCAGCAGTGAATATTTGGACTTATGTTCCTACGAGCAGGACTTC
size: NA; D: NA; J: TRBJ1-1; V: TRBV27; CDR3: CASSAAENTEAFF; DNA: TGTGCCAGCTCGGCAGCAGAGAACACTGAAGCTTTCTTT
size: NA; D: TRBD1; J: TRBJ2-1; V: TRBV27; CDR3: CASSLIRDRANNEQFF; DNA: TGTGCCAGCAGTTTAATCCGGGACAGGGCCAACAATGAGCAGTTCTTC
size: NA; D: TRBD2; J: TRBJ2-4; V: TRBV6-1; CDR3: CASRTTMLAGGNIQYF; DNA: TGTGCCAGCAGAACAACCATGCTAGCGGGGGGAAACATTCAGTACTTC
size: few; D: TRBD1; J: TRBJ1-3; V: TRBV29-1; CDR3: CSVGKTGGSRNTIYF; DNA: TGCAGCGTGGGTAAAACAGGGGGCTCTAGGAACACCATATATTTT
size: few; D: NA; J: TRBJ1-6; V: TRBV28; CDR3: CASSFMVSNSPLHF; DNA: TGTGCCAGCAGTTTTATGGTCAGTAATTCACCCCTCCACTTT
size: NA; D: TRBD2; J: TRBJ2-1; V: TRBV7-8; CDR3: CASSQRGADDEQFF; DNA: TGTGCCAGCAGCCAGCGGGGGGCTGACGATGAGCAGTTCTTC
size: NA; D: NA; J: TRBJ1-2; V: TRBV24-1; CDR3: CAPSDTYGYTF; DNA: TGTGCCCCCAGTGACACCTATGGCTACACCTTC
size: NA; D: TRBD1; J: TRBJ2-5; V: TRBV7-9; CDR3: CASSPGQDIQETQYF; DNA: TGTGCCAGCAGCCCGGGACAGGACATCCAAGAGACCCAGTACTTC
size: few; D: NA; J: TRBJ2-3; V: TRBV20-1; CDR3: CSASGGLTDTQYF; DNA: TGCAGTGCGTCGGGGGGCCTCACAGATACGCAGTATTTT
size: NA; D: TRBD2; J: TRBJ2-1; V: TRBV5-5; CDR3: CASSFGTSASNEQFF; DNA: TGTGCCAGCAGCTTTGGAACTAGCGCCTCGAATGAGCAGTTCTTC
size: NA; D: NA; J: TRBJ2-1; V: TRBV11-1; CDR3: CASSPAGGNFDEQFF; DNA: TGTGCCAGCAGCCCGGCAGGAGGGAACTTCGATGAGCAGTTCTTC
size: NA; D: TRBD1; J: TRBJ1-5; V: TRBV6-6; CDR3: CASSGSGGGNQPQHF; DNA: TGTGCCAGCAGTGGGTCAGGGGGGGGCAATCAGCCCCAGCATTTT
size: few; D: NA; J: TRBJ2-4; V: TRBV5-5; CDR3: CASSFGGLTVDIQYF; DNA: TGTGCCAGCAGCTTTGGAGGGCTGACTGTTGACATTCAGTACTTC
size: NA; D: NA; J: TRBJ2-6; V: TRBV4-2; CDR3: CASSQERRLSGANVLTF; DNA: TGTGCCAGCAGCCAAGAAAGACGCCTCTCTGGGGCCAACGTCCTGACTTTC
size: NA; D: NA; J: TRBJ2-1; V: TRBV28; CDR3: CASSFQGTNEQFF; DNA: TGTGCCAGCAGTTTTCAGGGAACTAATGAGCAGTTCTTC
size: few; D: TRBD1; J: TRBJ1-1; V: TRBV12-3/TRBV12-4; CDR3: CASSFQGASSEAFF; DNA: TGTGCCAGCAGTTTTCAGGGGGCTTCTTCCGAAGCTTTCTTT
size: NA; D: TRBD2; J: TRBJ2-7; V: TRBV7-2; CDR3: CASSSATGSGNEQYF; DNA: TGTGCCAGCAGCTCCGCCACCGGGAGCGGGAACGAGCAGTACTTT
size: NA; D: TRBD1; J: TRBJ1-5; V: TRBV28; CDR3: CASRSGGEGNQPQHF; DNA: TGTGCCAGCAGGTCAGGGGGAGAGGGCAATCAGCCCCAGCATTTT